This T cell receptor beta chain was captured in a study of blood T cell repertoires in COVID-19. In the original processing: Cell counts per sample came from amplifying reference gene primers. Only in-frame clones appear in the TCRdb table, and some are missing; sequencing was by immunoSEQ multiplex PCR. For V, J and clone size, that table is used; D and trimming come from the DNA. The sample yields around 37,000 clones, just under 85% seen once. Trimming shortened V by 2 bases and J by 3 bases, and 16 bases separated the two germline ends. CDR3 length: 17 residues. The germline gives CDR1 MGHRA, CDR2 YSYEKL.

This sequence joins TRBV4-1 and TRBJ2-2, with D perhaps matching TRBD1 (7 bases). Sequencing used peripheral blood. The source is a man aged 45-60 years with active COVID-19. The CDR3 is CASSQNGAGQYTGELFF. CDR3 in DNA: TGCGCCAGCAGCCAAAATGGGGCGGGACAGTACACCGGGGAGCTGTTTTTT.